This TCR beta chain was sequenced in a study of PD-1 blockade in classical Hodgkin lymphoma. Study-wide results and limits: Patients starting nivolumab under 1 year after ASCT were excluded. Those achieving complete response showed baseline diversity like newly diagnosed patients. As was reported, newly diagnosed patients showed lower baseline TCR diversity than healthy donors did.

The data were produced by immunoSEQ multiplex PCR, yet TCRdb's version contains in-frame clones alone and is incomplete. In the table there are over 85,000 clones, more than 85% of which are singletons. This sample's time point: cycle 4 day 1 (C4D1), after 6 weeks of nivolumab. No patient escaped relapse after autologous stem cell transplantation, and brentuximab vedotin exposure varied. Concerning this clone itself: Its specificity is not known.

The germline CDR1 and CDR2 sequences are MDHEN and SYDVKM. CDR3 length equals 13 residues. V gave up 1 base and J gave up 2 bases, with 5 bases separating them. Specimen: peripheral blood mononuclear cells (PBMCs), collected before the fourth cycle of nivolumab. V is TRBV28 and J is TRBJ2-5, with D uncertain. This clonotype was obtained from a human donor with classical Hodgkin lymphoma. DNA of the CDR3: TGTGCCAGCAGTTTATCTAATCAAGAGACCCAGTACTTC. Translated: CASSLSNQETQYF. Drawing the rest from reference TRBV28 and TRBJ2-5, the complete variable domain is DVKVTQSSRYLVKRTGEKVFLECVQDMDHENMFWYRQDPGLGLRLIYFSYDVKMKEKGDIPEGYSVSREKKERFSLILESASTNQTSMYLCASSLSNQETQYFGPGTRLLVL.